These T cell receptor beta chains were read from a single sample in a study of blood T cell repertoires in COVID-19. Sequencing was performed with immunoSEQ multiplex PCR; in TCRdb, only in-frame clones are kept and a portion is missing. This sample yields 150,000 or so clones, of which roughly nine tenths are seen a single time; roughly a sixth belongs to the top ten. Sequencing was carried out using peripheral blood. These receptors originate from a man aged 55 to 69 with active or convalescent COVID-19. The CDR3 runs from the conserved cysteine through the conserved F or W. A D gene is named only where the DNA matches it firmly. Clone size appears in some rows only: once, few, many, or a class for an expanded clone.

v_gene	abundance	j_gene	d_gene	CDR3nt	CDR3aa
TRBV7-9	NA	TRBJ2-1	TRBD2	TGTGCCAGCAGCACTACTAGCGGGGGGGAAGTTGAGCAGTTCTTC	CASSTTSGGEVEQFF
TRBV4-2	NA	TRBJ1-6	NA	TGTGCCAGCAGCCAAGAGGGGACACTCTATTCACCCCTCCACTTT	CASSQEGTLYSPLHF
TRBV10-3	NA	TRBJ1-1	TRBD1	TGTGCCAACGCAGGGGGCACTGAAGCTTTCTTT	CANAGGTEAFF
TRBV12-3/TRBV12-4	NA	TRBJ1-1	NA	TGTGCCAGCAGTTTACTTTATGGCAGTGAAGCTTTCTTT	CASSLLYGSEAFF
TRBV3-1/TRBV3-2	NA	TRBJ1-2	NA	TGTGCCAGCAGCCAAGAACAACAGTCCCCCGGAGGCTACACCTTC	CASSQEQQSPGGYTF
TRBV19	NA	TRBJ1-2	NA	TGTGCCAGTAGTATCCTCAGGGCTAACTATGGCTACACCTTC	CASSILRANYGYTF
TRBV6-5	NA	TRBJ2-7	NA	TGTGCCAGCAGTTACGGAGTCAGGGGCTCCTACGAGCAGTACTTC	CASSYGVRGSYEQYF
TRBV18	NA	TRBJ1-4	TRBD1	TGTGCCAGCTCACACAGTACAGGGGGCAGAAGTGAAAAACTGTTTTTT	CASSHSTGGRSEKLFF
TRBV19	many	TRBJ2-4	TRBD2	TGTGCCAGTAGCACTAGCGGGCGAGAAAACATTCAGTACTTC	CASSTSGRENIQYF
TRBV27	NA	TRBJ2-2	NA	TGTGCCAGCAGTCTACGGGAGAACACCGGGGAGCTGTTTTTT	CASSLRENTGELFF
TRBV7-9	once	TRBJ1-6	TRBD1	TGTGCCAGCACCCCGACAGGGCGACACTATAATTCACCCCTCCACTTT	CASTPTGRHYNSPLHF
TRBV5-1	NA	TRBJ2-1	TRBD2	TGCGCCAGCAGCTTATTAGGGACTAGCGGGAGGACCTACAATGAGCAGTTCTTC	CASSLLGTSGRTYNEQFF
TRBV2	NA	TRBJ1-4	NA	TGTGCCAGCAGTGAATCGTCCGCAACTAATGAAAAACTGTTTTTT	CASSESSATNEKLFF
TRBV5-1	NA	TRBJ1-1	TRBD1	TGCGCCAGCAGCCGGGACAGGCAGAACACTGAAGCTTTCTTT	CASSRDRQNTEAFF
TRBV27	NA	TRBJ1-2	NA	TGTGCCAGCAGTCCCGAAGGGGCGTCTAACTATGGCTACACCTTC	CASSPEGASNYGYTF
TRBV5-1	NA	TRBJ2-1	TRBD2	TGCGCCAGCAGCTTGTCGATAGCGGGGGGGAATGAGCAGTTCTTC	CASSLSIAGGNEQFF